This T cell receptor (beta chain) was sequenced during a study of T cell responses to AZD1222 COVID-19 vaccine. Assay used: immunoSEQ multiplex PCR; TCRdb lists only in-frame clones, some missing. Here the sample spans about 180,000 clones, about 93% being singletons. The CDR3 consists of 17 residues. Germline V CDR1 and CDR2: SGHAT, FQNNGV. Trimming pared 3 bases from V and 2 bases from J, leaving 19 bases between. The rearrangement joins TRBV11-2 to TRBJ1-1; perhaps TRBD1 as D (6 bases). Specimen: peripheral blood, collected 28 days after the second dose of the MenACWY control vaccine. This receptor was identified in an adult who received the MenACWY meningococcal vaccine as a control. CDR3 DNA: TGTGCCAGCAGCTTTCTTTTCCAGGGGACCCCTAACACTGAAGCTTTCTTT. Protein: CASSFLFQGTPNTEAFF.